The source of this T cell receptor (beta chain) is a study of blood T cell repertoires in COVID-19. Study background: The origin of the acute and convalescent COVID-19 samples was the United States, Italy and Spain. Sample material is recorded as cDNA or gDNA derived from T cells, B-cell-depleted T cells, or PBMCs.

The J segment lost 8 bases and the V segment lost 6 bases, leaving 4 bases of the junction unmatched. CDR1 and CDR2 (germline): SGHVS, FQNEAQ. The CDR3 is 14 residues long. Libraries were prepared by immunoSEQ multiplex PCR; TCRdb keeps only in-frame clonotypes and omits some of them. The sample has roughly 410,000 clones, around 91% seen once; the top ten hold less than 2%. The sequence was obtained from a woman aged 40-49 years with COVID-19, enrolled during active disease. The source material was peripheral blood. V usage is TRBV7-8 and J usage is TRBJ1-6; 10 positions agree with TRBD1. The CDR3 nucleotides read TGTGCCAGCAGGACCGGACAGGGGGATTCACCCCTCCACTTT. It is translated as CASRTGQGDSPLHF.